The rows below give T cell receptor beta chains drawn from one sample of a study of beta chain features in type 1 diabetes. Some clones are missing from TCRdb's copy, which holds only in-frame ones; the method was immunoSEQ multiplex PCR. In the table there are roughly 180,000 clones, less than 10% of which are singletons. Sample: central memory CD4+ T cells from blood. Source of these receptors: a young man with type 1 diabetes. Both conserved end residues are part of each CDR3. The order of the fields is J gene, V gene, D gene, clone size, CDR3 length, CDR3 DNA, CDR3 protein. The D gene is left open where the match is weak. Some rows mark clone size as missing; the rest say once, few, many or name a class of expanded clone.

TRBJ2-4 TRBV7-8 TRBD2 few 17 TGTGCCAGCAGCCCACTAGCGGGAGGGCCCGTCGGAAACATTCAGTACTTC CASSPLAGGPVGNIQYF
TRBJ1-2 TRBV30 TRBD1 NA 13 TGTGCCTGGAGTGGGGACAGGGGGTATGGCTACACCTTC CAWSGDRGYGYTF
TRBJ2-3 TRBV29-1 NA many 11 TGCAGCGTTGCGGGCACAGATACGCAGTATTTT CSVAGTDTQYF
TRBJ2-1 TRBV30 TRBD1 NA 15 TGTGCCTGGAGTGCCTACAGGGGTTCCTACAATGAGCAGTTCTTC CAWSAYRGSYNEQFF
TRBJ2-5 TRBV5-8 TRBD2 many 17 TGTGCCAGCAGCTTGAGTAGGTCTAGCGGGGTTCAAGAGACCCAGTACTTC CASSLSRSSGVQETQYF
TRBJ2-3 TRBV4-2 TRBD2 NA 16 TGTGCCAGCAGCCAAGGTCGAAGCGGGGGCGCAGATACGCAGTATTTT CASSQGRSGGADTQYF
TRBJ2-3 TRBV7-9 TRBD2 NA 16 TGTGCCAGCAGCTCGCGTAGCGGGGGGGCCTCTTATACGCAGTATTTT CASSSRSGGASYTQYF
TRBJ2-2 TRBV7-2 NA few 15 TGTGCCAGCAGCTTAGATGTGCGGGTTGCCGGGGAGCTGTTTTTT CASSLDVRVAGELFF
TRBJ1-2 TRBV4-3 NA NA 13 TGCGCCAGCAGCCGTAGCGATAACTATGGCTACACCTTC CASSRSDNYGYTF
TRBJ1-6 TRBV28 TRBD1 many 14 TGTGCCAGCAGTCCGGGACAGGGTCCCTCACCCCTCCACTTT CASSPGQGPSPLHF
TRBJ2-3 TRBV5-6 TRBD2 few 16 TGTGCCAGCAGCTTGTTGGTACTAGCGGGGGTAGATACGCAGTATTTT CASSLLVLAGVDTQYF
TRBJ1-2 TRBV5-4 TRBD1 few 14 TGTGCCAGCAGGCCAAAACAGGGGGCCGATGGCTACACCTTC CASRPKQGADGYTF
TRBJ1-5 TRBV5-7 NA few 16 TGTGCCAGCAGCTTGGGGGGGAACGTCGGGGGTCAGCCCCAGCATTTT CASSLGGNVGGQPQHF